This note documents a single T cell receptor (beta chain) sequence. There are many counts of this clonotype. This clone's antigen is unknown. No much larger clonotype is one base removed from it; base qualities were not supplied. Looking up the germline V gene (reference sequence) yields CDR1 DFQATT and CDR2 SNEGSKA. Trimming costs V 0 bases and J 2 bases, and their ends lie 11 bases apart. Taken from cysteine to phenylalanine, the CDR3 has 14 residues. Solely the CDR3 DNA is kept, with 42 bases framed from the first base. This specimen belongs to a study of T cells after yellow fever vaccination (dated by TCRdb to about 2019). Background for the entire study: Libraries from fractions with low cell numbers were prepared with the SMART-Seq v4 Ultra Low Input RNA kit. To follow T-cell clones before and after both primary and booster YFV17D yellow fever vaccination, bulk TCR alpha and beta repertoires underwent longitudinal sequencing. The cohort comprised two healthy male donors, one aged 18 to 29 and one aged 30 to 39 years. Blood was collected at multiple timepoints before and after primary and secondary immunization, and bulk PBMC replicates and cell subsets were isolated. Broader findings and caveats from the paper: The secondary T-cell response was found to be weaker but faster than the primary response, with a peak reached on day 5 rather than on day 15. Because abundant contaminating clonotypes from the bulk population could be contained in FACS-sorted repertoires, computational filtering was required. A small share of clonotypes was detected in both CD4 and CD8 compartments, with the overlap likely arising from convergent recombination. Because the study included only two donors, the extent to which the findings can be generalized is limited. After the booster, most of the clones that had expanded following primary vaccination were detected again (almost 98% of CD4 and around 90% of CD8), which suggests that memory was broadly maintained.

The sample's treatment or condition label, decoded: live attenuated yellow fever vaccine strain. At every blood-draw timepoint, two biological replicates of bulk PBMCs were collected. PBMCs were isolated from peripheral blood using a standard Ficoll-Paque protocol. RNA was extracted with TriZol from bulk PBMCs, CD4 and CD8 fractions, and dextramer-positive and dextramer-negative fractions. TCR cDNA was synthesized by 5'RACE template switching, through which a universal primer site and unique molecular identifiers were introduced. Priming for cDNA synthesis came from both the TCR alpha and TCR beta constant segments. Libraries were amplified in two PCR steps, with sample barcodes and sequencing adapters added in the second step. Sequencing of libraries was performed on Illumina HiSeq 2500 (2x100 bp) or NovaSeq (2x150 bp). In the paper's pipeline: Reads were demultiplexed and collapsed into UMI consensus sequences with MIGEC, and V(D)J alignment was performed with MiXCR. Vaccine-responding clonotypes were defined with edgeR using replicate PBMC samples, requiring FDR below 0.01 and a log2 fold change above 5 up to day 15. CD4 or CD8 identity was assigned to each bulk clonotype according to whether the clonotype was present at higher abundance in the sequenced CD4 repertoire or the sequenced CD8 repertoire. The public reads were run again by TCRdb, first through fastp at Q25 and then through MiXCR, and only productive beta chains were kept. Identical CDR3 proteins give one entry, which carries the most common genes and DNA. The authors' filters were not applied to this entry. The sample table contains under 550,000 distinct CDR3 sequences; only one count was recorded for 21% of them. The ten largest make up about a sixth of the sample.

The chain uses TRBV20-1 and TRBJ2-7; no confident D gene assignment can be made. This TCR derives from a man younger than 35 who received the YFV17D yellow fever vaccine. Sequencing was performed on PBMCs, taken approximately 22 days after the first yellow fever vaccination. For the CDR3, the sequence is CSARDLRTTYEQYF. The DNA is as follows: TGCAGTGCTAGAGATCTCCGGACCACCTACGAGCAGTACTTC.